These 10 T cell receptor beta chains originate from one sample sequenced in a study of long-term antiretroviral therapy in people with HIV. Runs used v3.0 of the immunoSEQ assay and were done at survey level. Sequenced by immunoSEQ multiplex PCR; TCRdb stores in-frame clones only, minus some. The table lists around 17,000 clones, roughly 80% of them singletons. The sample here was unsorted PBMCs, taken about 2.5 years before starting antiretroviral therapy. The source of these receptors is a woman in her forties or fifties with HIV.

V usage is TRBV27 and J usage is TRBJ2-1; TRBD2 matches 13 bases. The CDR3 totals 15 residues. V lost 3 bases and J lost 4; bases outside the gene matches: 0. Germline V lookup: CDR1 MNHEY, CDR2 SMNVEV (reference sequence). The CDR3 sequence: CASSLTSGGYNEQFF. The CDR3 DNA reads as TGTGCCAGCAGTTTGACTAGCGGGGGGTACAATGAGCAGTTCTTC.

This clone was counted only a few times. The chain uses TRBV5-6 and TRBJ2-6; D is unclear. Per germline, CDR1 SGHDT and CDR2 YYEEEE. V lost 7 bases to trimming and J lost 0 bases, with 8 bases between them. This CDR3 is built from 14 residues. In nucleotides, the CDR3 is TGTGCCAGCCTCGCGTCCTCTGGGGCCAACGTCCTGACTTTC. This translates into CASLASSGANVLTF.

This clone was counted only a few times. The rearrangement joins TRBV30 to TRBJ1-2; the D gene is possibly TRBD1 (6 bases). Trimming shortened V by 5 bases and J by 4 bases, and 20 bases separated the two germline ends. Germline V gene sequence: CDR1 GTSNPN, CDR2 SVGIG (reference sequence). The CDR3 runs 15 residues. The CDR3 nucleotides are TGTGCCTGGGAATCCAAACAGGGTCGGGGCTATGGCTACACCTTC. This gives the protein CAWESKQGRGYGYTF.

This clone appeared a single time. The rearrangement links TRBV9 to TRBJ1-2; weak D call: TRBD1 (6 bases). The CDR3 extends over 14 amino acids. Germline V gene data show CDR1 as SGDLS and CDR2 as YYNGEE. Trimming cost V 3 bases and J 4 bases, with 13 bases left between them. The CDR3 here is CASSEGGFGYGYTF. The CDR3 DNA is TGTGCCAGCAGCGAGGGGGGGTTTGGCTATGGCTACACCTTC.

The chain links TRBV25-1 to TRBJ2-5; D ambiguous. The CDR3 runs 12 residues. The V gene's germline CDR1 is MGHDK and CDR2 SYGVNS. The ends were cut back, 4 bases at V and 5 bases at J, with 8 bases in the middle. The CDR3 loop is CASSVYGETQYF. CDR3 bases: TGTGCCAGCAGTGTGTACGGGGAGACCCAGTACTTC.

Here the CDR3 reads CASSPARQPYEQYV. CDR3 DNA sequence: TGTGCCAGCAGTCCCGCCAGGCAGCCCTACGAGCAGTACGTC. This rearrangement joins TRBV27 to TRBJ2-7, with D hard to call. CDR1 and CDR2 from the germline V gene are MNHEY and SMNVEV (reference sequence). The CDR3 consists of 14 residues. V lost 5 bases and J 2 bases, leaving 13 bases between the germline ends.

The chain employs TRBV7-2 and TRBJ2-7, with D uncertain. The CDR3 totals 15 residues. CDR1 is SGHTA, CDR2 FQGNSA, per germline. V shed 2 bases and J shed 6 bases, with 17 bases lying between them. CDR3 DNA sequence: TGTGCCAGCAGCTTATTGAGCTCGGGTACCGGCGAGCAGTACTTC. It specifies CASSLLSSGTGEQYF.

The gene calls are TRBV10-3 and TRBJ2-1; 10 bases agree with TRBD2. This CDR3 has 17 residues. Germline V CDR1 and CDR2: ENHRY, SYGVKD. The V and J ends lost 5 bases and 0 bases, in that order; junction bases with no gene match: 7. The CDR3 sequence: CAISIGLAEVSYNEQFF. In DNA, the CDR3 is TGTGCCATCAGTATAGGACTAGCGGAAGTCTCCTACAATGAGCAGTTCTTC.

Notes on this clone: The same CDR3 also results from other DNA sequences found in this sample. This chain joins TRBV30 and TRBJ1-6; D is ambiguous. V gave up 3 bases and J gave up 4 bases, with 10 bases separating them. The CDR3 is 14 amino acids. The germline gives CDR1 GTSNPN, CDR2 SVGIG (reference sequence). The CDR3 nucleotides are TGTGCCTGGAGGCTAGACGGTTATAATTCACCCCTCCACTTT. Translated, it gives CAWRLDGYNSPLHF.

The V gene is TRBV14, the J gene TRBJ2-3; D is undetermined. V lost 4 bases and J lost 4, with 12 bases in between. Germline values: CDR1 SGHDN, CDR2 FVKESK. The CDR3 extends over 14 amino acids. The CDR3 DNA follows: TGTGCCAGCAGCCCTCGTACCATAGCAGATACGCAGTATTTT. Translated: CASSPRTIADTQYF.